This T cell receptor beta chain was profiled in a study of blood T cell repertoires in COVID-19. The wider study: The samples span acute and convalescent COVID-19 from the United States, Italy and Spain.

Data came from immunoSEQ multiplex PCR; TCRdb stores just in-frame clones and leaves some out. The sample gives 95,000 to 100,000 clones, about 80% of which show up once; approximately 25% is in the top ten. The ends lost 3 bases at V and 2 bases at J; junction bases unmatched: 8. The CDR3 extends over 17 amino acids. The V gene's germline CDR1 is SGHTA and CDR2 FQGNSA. The sequence derives from a human donor in a cohort sampled during active COVID-19. The gene calls are TRBV7-2 and TRBJ2-3; TRBD2 aligns across 10 bases. Sequenced sample: peripheral blood. The CDR3: CASSLLAGAIPTDTQYF. In DNA form, the CDR3 reads TGTGCCAGCAGCTTGCTAGCGGGGGCTATCCCCACAGATACGCAGTATTTT. The whole variable domain, remainder taken from reference TRBV7-2 and TRBJ2-3, is GAGVSQSPSNKVTEKGKDVELRCDPISGHTALYWYRQSLGQGLEFLIYFQGNSAPDKSGLPSDRFSAERTGGSVSTLTIQRTQQEDSAVYLCASSLLAGAIPTDTQYFGPGTRLTVL.